Sequencing of this T cell receptor beta chain was carried out in a study of control samples from healthy donors and cancer patients. Libraries were prepared by immunoSEQ multiplex PCR; TCRdb keeps only in-frame clonotypes and omits some of them. The sample yields about 75,000 clones, 84% seen once. The germline V gene encodes CDR1 MNHEY and CDR2 SVGEGT. With V trimmed by 6 bases and J by 6 bases, 6 bases remained unmatched. The CDR3 runs 14 residues. This clone was seen repeatedly, ten times or more. Specimen: blood. The receptor was isolated from a man in his fifties in good health. The V and J genes are TRBV6-2 or TRBV6-3 and TRBJ1-5; TRBD1 aligns across 9 bases. The CDR3: CASSSTGGFQPQHF. CDR3 in DNA: TGTGCCAGCAGCTCCACAGGGGGCTTTCAGCCCCAGCATTTT.